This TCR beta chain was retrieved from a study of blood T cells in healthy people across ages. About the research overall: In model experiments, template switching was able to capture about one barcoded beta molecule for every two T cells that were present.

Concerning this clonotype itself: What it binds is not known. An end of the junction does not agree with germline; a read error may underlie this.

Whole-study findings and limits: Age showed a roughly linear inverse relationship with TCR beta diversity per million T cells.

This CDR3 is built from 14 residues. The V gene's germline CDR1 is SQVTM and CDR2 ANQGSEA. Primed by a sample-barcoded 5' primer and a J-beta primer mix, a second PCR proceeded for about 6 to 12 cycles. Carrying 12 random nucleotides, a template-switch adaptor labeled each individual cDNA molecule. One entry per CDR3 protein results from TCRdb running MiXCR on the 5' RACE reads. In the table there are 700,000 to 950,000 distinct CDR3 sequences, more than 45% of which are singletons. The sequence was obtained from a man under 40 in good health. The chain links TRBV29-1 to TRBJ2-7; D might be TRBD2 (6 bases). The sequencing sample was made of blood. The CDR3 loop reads CTARGGVGLGEQYF. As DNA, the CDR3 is TGTACCGCCCGAGGAGGGGTTGGACTGGGGGAGCAGTACTTC.